The clone carrying this TCR beta chain occurred once. Its antigen is unknown. CDR1 GTSNPN and CDR2 SVGIG come from the germline V gene (reference sequence). V was cut by 3 bases and J by 0 bases, with 16 bases left in between. CDR3 length equals 16 residues. The data were taken from a study of cytomegalovirus exposure and HLA in healthy donors. The study, taken as a whole, reports: Through in vitro validation, three CMV-associated chains were shown to be specific for CMV antigens. Later work found most CMV-associated TCR beta chains apparently HLA-restricted.

Despite likely unrecorded immune exposures, the donors were nominally healthy at the time of sampling. PCR involved 60 Vbeta and 13 Jbeta primers. TCRdb's copy holds only in-frame clones and misses some; the assay was immunoSEQ multiplex PCR. The table shows 130,000 to 150,000 clones, with 75% to 90% occurring only once. The specimen was PBMCs. This sequence was found in a woman aged 25 to 45 in good health and CMV-seronegative. The chain links TRBV30 to TRBJ2-3; D gene unclear. CDR3 nucleotides: TGTGCCTGGAGCCACCGAGGTAGCCGCAGCACAGATACGCAGTATTTT. Protein: CAWSHRGSRSTDTQYF.